One TCR beta chain is described in this entry. V was cut by 5 bases and J by 3 bases, with 7 bases left in between. CDR1 DFQATT and CDR2 SNEGSKA come from the germline V gene (reference sequence). The CDR3 sequence is 11 residues long. The record originates from a study of blood T cell repertoires in COVID-19. Study background: Material from acute and convalescent COVID-19 was sourced from the United States, Italy and Spain.

Clones were sequenced by immunoSEQ multiplex PCR, and TCRdb holds only the in-frame ones, with some missing. The table lists roughly 140,000 clones, approximately 80% of them singletons. The TCR comes from a woman between 45 and 60 years old in a cohort sampled during active or convalescent COVID-19. Sequenced sample: peripheral blood. This chain joins TRBV20-1 and TRBJ1-1; D is unresolved. In nucleotides, the CDR3 is TGCAGTGCTCCCTACGACACTGAAGCTTTCTTT. Protein product: CSAPYDTEAFF.